Each of the 10 T cell receptor beta chains below was sequenced from the same sample in a study of CD8 T cells in Susac syndrome. cDNA came from about 0.51 to 1 ug RNA primed by random hexamers. TCRdb processed the immunoSEQ multiplex PCR reads anew with MiXCR; each CDR3 protein has one entry. The top ten clones hold around 0.12% of a sample with some 130,000 distinct CDR3 sequences, approximately 94% of them seen once. Specimen: CD4+ T cells from PBMCs. The receptors were gathered from a human donor with multiple sclerosis.

The J gene is TRBJ1-2, the V gene TRBV18; a possible D gene is TRBD1 (6 bases). The CDR3 extends over 14 amino acids. The V gene's germline CDR1 is KGHSH and CDR2 LQKENI. V shed 8 bases and J shed 0 bases, with 13 bases lying between them. The CDR3 sequence is CASREGTPNYGYTF. In DNA form, the CDR3 reads TGTGCCAGCAGGGAGGGGACACCTAACTATGGCTACACCTTC.

V and J are TRBV5-1 and TRBJ2-5; 13 positions match TRBD2. The CDR3 length is 16 residues. The germline V gene has CDR1 SGHRS and CDR2 YFSETQ. With V trimmed by 4 bases and J by 0 bases, 3 bases remained unmatched. CDR3 residues: CASSLGLAGDQETQYF. CDR3 DNA sequence: TGCGCCAGCAGCCTCGGACTAGCGGGAGACCAAGAGACCCAGTACTTC.

The chain couples TRBV7-9 to TRBJ2-6; D ambiguous. Germline V gene data show CDR1 as SEHNR and CDR2 as FQNEAQ (reference sequence). There are 16 residues in the CDR3. With 5 bases removed from V and 0 bases from J, the gap between germline ends came to 11 bases. CDR3 in amino acids: CASSEPSGSGANVLTF. DNA for the CDR3: TGTGCCAGCAGCGAACCGTCGGGCTCTGGGGCCAACGTCCTGACTTTC.

A single count supports this clonotype. This chain joins TRBV12-3 or TRBV12-4 and TRBJ2-2; D might be TRBD1 (6 bases). The germline V and J ends were trimmed by 5 bases and 6 bases, with 10 bases remaining between them. There are 13 residues in the CDR3. Here the CDR3 reads CASSRRQAGELFF. In DNA, the CDR3 is TGTGCCAGCAGTCGTCGACAGGCCGGGGAGCTGTTTTTT.

V gene TRBV5-4 combines with J gene TRBJ1-2; D possibly corresponds to TRBD1 (6 bases). The CDR3 consists of 15 residues. V was shortened by 6 bases and J by 3 bases, with 18 bases between the two germline ends. CDR1 is SGHNT, CDR2 YYREEE, per germline (reference sequence). The CDR3 DNA reads TGTGCCAGCACCGAAACGGGACAAGATGACTATGGCTACACCTTC. Translated: CASTETGQDDYGYTF.

As for this clonotype: Germline is not matched at one junction end, which may reflect a read error. This chain uses TRBV7-2 with TRBJ2-3; 16 bases agree with TRBD2. The CDR3 totals 13 residues. The germline V gene has CDR1 SGHTA and CDR2 FQGNSA. CDR3 DNA: TGTGCCAGCAGCCAGCCGGGACTAGCGGGGGGGAGTTTT. Its protein product is CASSQPGLAGGSF.

V gene TRBV2 combines with J gene TRBJ2-5; D gene uncertain. Germline-derived CDR1 and CDR2 are SNHLY and FYNNEI. The CDR3 totals 13 residues. V was cut by 3 bases and J by 2 bases, with 7 bases left in between. CDR3 DNA: TGTGCCAGCAGTGACTCTACTCAAGAGACCCAGTACTTC. Protein product: CASSDSTQETQYF.

V is TRBV20-1 and J is TRBJ1-2, with D hard to call. Trimming removed 6 bases from V and 0 bases from J, with 11 bases in between. Germline V gene data show CDR1 as DFQATT and CDR2 as SNEGSKA (reference sequence). The CDR3 has 13 amino acids. CDR3: CSATLIANYGYTF. DNA for the CDR3: TGCAGTGCAACACTTATAGCTAACTATGGCTACACCTTC.

The J gene is TRBJ2-1, the V gene TRBV9; 12 bases are shared with TRBD2. Germline CDR1 reads SGDLS; CDR2 reads YYNGEE. The J segment lost 5 bases and the V segment lost 2 bases, leaving 11 bases of the junction unmatched. CDR3 length equals 18 residues. The chain's CDR3 is CASSVTWAPSGGDNEQFF. In DNA, the CDR3 is TGTGCCAGCAGCGTGACGTGGGCTCCTAGCGGGGGGGACAATGAGCAGTTCTTC. The whole variable domain, remainder taken from reference TRBV9 and TRBJ2-1, is DSGVTQTPKHLITATGQRVTLRCSPRSGDLSVYWYQQSLDQGLQFLIQYYNGEERAKGNILERFSAQQFPDLHSELNLSSLELGDSALYFCASSVTWAPSGGDNEQFFGPGTRLTVL.

The chain combines TRBV20-1 with TRBJ2-7, with TRBD2 matching over 9 bases. CDR1 is DFQATT, CDR2 SNEGSKA, per germline (reference sequence). CDR3 length: 14 residues. J was trimmed by 5 bases and V by 1 base; bases with no gene match: 6. The CDR3 here is CSARVAGVVHEQYF. Written as DNA, the CDR3 is TGCAGTGCTAGAGTAGCGGGAGTCGTCCACGAGCAGTACTTC.